The present entry profiles one TCR beta chain with its context. The antigen remains unidentified. Germline values: CDR1 LGHDT, CDR2 YNNKEL (reference sequence). J was trimmed by 4 bases and V by 3 bases; bases with no gene match: 8. There are 15 residues in the CDR3. The table came from immunoSEQ multiplex PCR; TCRdb's copy has only in-frame clones and leaves some out. The sample records about 120,000 clones, approximately 83% being singletons. The data derive from a study of T cell responses to AZD1222 COVID-19 vaccine. Findings of the study overall: Nearly half of spike-specific TCRs reportedly go after variant regions that carry no mutations. The span of vaccine-associated CD4 TCRs extended across spike, with dominance at 160-218 and 743-854. Spike-specific TCR breadth rose after two AZD1222 doses, and depth rose as well. AZD1222 recipients seropositive at baseline numbered only 6 or 7.

The input for sequencing was peripheral blood, taken on day 0 of AZD1222 vaccination. This sequence joins TRBV3-1 (or the pseudogene TRBV3-2) and TRBJ2-5, with TRBD2 identical over 7 bases. This TCR came from an adult in good health. The CDR3 spells CASSQGRGGAETQYF. CDR3 in DNA: TGTGCCAGCAGCCAGGGAAGGGGAGGGGCAGAGACCCAGTACTTC.